These 17 T cell receptor beta chains were all obtained from the same sample, sequenced in a study of T cells after yellow fever vaccination. One entry per CDR3 protein results from TCRdb running MiXCR on the 5' RACE reads. Of approximately 58,000 distinct CDR3 sequences in the sample, 5.5% to 6% were seen once. Source: PBMCs, either bulk or a sorted T-cell subset (CD4+, CD8+, memory, or dextramer-sorted; not recorded which), taken on the day of the yellow fever booster vaccination. The receptors shown here come from a man aged 18 to 35 who received the YFV17D yellow fever vaccine.

V gene TRBV19 combines with J gene TRBJ2-3; 8 bases fit TRBD1. CDR1 and CDR2 (germline): LNHDA, SQIVND (reference sequence). This CDR3 spans 15 amino acids. J lost 0 bases, V lost 3 bases, and 2 bases had no gene match. CDR3 sequence: CASSMWTGSTDTQYF. DNA of the CDR3: TGTGCCAGTAGTATGTGGACAGGGAGCACAGATACGCAGTATTTT. The variable domain in full, completed from reference TRBV19 and TRBJ2-3, reads DGGITQSPKYLFRKEGQNVTLSCEQNLNHDAMYWYRQDPGQGLRLIYYSQIVNDFQKGDIAEGYSVSREKKESFPLTVTSAQKNPTAFYLCASSMWTGSTDTQYFGPGTRLTVL.

The chain combines TRBV5-1 with TRBJ2-1, with 10 bases matching TRBD1. J was trimmed by 7 bases and V by 3 bases; bases with no gene match: 7. Germline V gives CDR1 SGHRS, CDR2 YFSETQ. The CDR3 extends over 15 amino acids. The CDR3 loop is CASSSGQGTVNEQFF. CDR3 coding DNA: TGCGCCAGCAGCTCGGGACAGGGGACGGTTAATGAGCAGTTCTTC.

This clonotype came up many times. The DNA for the CDR3 is TGTGCCAGCCCGCCCAGGGAGCAGAGCATGAACACTGAAGCTTTCTTT. As protein: CASPPREQSMNTEAFF. V is TRBV6-1 and J is TRBJ1-1; D possibly corresponds to TRBD1 (5 bases). The ends were cut back, 8 bases at V and 0 bases at J, with 19 bases in the middle. The length of the CDR3 is 16 residues. Germline loops: CDR1 MNHNS, CDR2 SASEGT.

The table lists this clonotype with a few counts. The chain links TRBV3-1 to TRBJ1-2, with D possibly matching TRBD1 (6 bases). Trimming removed 4 bases at V and 0 bases at J, with 15 bases between. This CDR3 is built from 16 residues. Germline V gene sequence: CDR1 LGHDT, CDR2 YNNKEL (reference sequence). The CDR3 protein is CASSRGGAPSNYGYTF. The CDR3 DNA reads as TGTGCCAGCAGCCGGGGGGGCGCACCGTCTAACTATGGCTACACCTTC.

This clonotype was observed many times. The genes are TRBV20-1 and TRBJ2-7; D ambiguous. Germline V gene sequence: CDR1 DFQATT, CDR2 SNEGSKA (reference sequence). The CDR3 has 12 residues. V was clipped by 0 bases and J by 1 base, with 4 bases between them. The CDR3 spells CSARDDSYEQYV. CDR3 coding DNA: TGCAGTGCTAGAGACGATTCCTACGAGCAGTACGTC.

This chain uses TRBV3-1 with TRBJ1-2; no clear D. The germline V gene has CDR1 LGHDT and CDR2 YNNKEL (reference sequence). Deletions cut 0 bases from V and 6 bases from J, with 11 bases between. The CDR3 length is 14 residues. The CDR3 nucleotides read TGTGCCAGCAGCCAAGATGAAGGGTTGAATGGCTACACCTTC. Protein product: CASSQDEGLNGYTF. Variable domain in full (rest from reference TRBV3-1 and TRBJ1-2): DTAVSQTPKYLVTQMGNDKSIKCEQNLGHDTMYWYKQDSKKFLKIMFSYNNKELIINETVPNRFSPKSPDKAHLNLHINSLELGDSAVYFCASSQDEGLNGYTFGSGTRLTVV.

This clonotype came up a few times. This chain uses TRBV18 with TRBJ2-5; D could derive from TRBD1 or TRBD2 (5 bases each). Germline CDR1 reads KGHSH; CDR2 reads LQKENI. Between the trimmed V and J ends, which lost 3 bases and 5 bases, there was a span of 13 bases. This CDR3 spans 14 amino acids. The chain's CDR3 is CASSPGPSGETQYF. The DNA for the CDR3 is TGTGCCAGCTCACCGGGACCATCCGGGGAGACCCAGTACTTC.

This clonotype has a count of ten or more. The CDR3 loop reads CASSFYRGRNEQYF. In nucleotides, the CDR3 is TGTGCCAGCAGTTTCTACAGGGGGCGGAACGAGCAGTACTTC. The chain recombines TRBV27 with TRBJ2-7, with 9 bases matching TRBD1. Trimming removed 3 bases from V and 5 bases from J; junction bases left unmatched: 5. Germline CDR1 and CDR2: MNHEY and SMNVEV (reference sequence). This CDR3 has 14 residues.

The chain uses TRBV5-5 and TRBJ2-3, with 11 positions matching TRBD2. Germline lookup yields CDR1 SGHKS and CDR2 YYEKEE (reference sequence). This CDR3 spans 16 amino acids. V was pared by 4 bases and J by 6 bases, with 10 bases of the junction left unmatched. The CDR3 DNA reads TGTGCCAGCAGCCCCCTAGCGGGGGGCCCTTTGGATACGCAGTATTTT. This sequence encodes CASSPLAGGPLDTQYF. Complete variable domain (other parts from reference TRBV5-5 and TRBJ2-3): DAGVTQSPTHLIKTRGQQVTLRCSPISGHKSVSWYQQVLGQGPQFIFQYYEKEERGRGNFPDRFSARQFPNYSSELNVNALLLGDSALYLCASSPLAGGPLDTQYFGPGTRLTVL.

This clonotype was detected many times. DNA of the CDR3: TGTGCCAGCAGTACCGGTAGGGGTTGGGAGACCCAGTACTTC. Translating gives CASSTGRGWETQYF. V gene TRBV27 combines with J gene TRBJ2-5; weak D call: TRBD1 (5 bases). The CDR3 is made up of 14 amino acids. V was shortened by 5 bases and J by 5 bases, with 15 bases between the two germline ends. CDR1 is MNHEY, CDR2 SMNVEV, per germline (reference sequence).

The chain joins TRBV6-6 to TRBJ1-2; TRBD1 is a possible D gene (5 bases). The CDR3 is made up of 14 amino acids. Between the trimmed V and J ends, which lost 2 bases and 2 bases, there was a span of 9 bases. CDR1 and CDR2 from the germline V gene are MNHNY and SVGAGI (reference sequence). The CDR3 is CASSYVGGNYGYTF. CDR3 nucleotides: TGTGCCAGCAGTTACGTGGGGGGGAACTATGGCTACACCTTC.

This clonotype was observed a handful of times. The chain combines TRBV6-2 or TRBV6-3 with TRBJ2-7, with 8 bases that match TRBD2. V gave up 0 bases and J gave up 0 bases; unmatched junction bases: 10. The CDR3 has 18 residues. Looked up from germline, CDR1 is MNHEY and CDR2 is SVGEGT. The CDR3 region has the DNA TGTGCCAGCAGTTACTCGGCCAGCGGGGGACCGAGCTCCTACGAGCAGTACTTC. Translating gives CASSYSASGGPSSYEQYF.

The chain has TRBV4-1 and TRBJ2-3; D uncertain. In germline, CDR1 is MGHRA, CDR2 YSYEKL. The CDR3 totals 13 residues. V lost 6 bases and J 0 bases, leaving 7 bases between the germline ends. Here the CDR3 DNA reads TGCGCCAGCAGAGACACCAGCACAGATACGCAGTATTTT. It encodes CASRDTSTDTQYF.

A note on this clonotype: A much larger clone is a single base away; this may be a read error. This sequence joins TRBV7-9 and TRBJ1-1; no definite D call. Looked up from germline, CDR1 is SEHNR and CDR2 is FQNEAQ (reference sequence). The CDR3 is 14 residues long. Deletions cut 5 bases from V and 4 bases from J, with 14 bases between. In DNA, the CDR3 is TGTGCCAGCAGCCTTGGACCATCCCTCACTGAAGCTTTCTTT. Translating gives CASSLGPSLTEAFF.

This clonotype was detected a few times. The chain joins TRBV5-1 to TRBJ1-1; 7 bases are shared with TRBD1. The CDR3 consists of 13 residues. Germline values: CDR1 SGHRS, CDR2 YFSETQ. Trimming at V came to 7 bases and at J to 5 bases, leaving 8 bases not matched to a gene. CDR3 bases: TGCGCCAGCGCCCAGACAGGGTGGACTGAAGCTTTCTTT. Protein product: CASAQTGWTEAFF.

This clonotype was observed at least ten times. The genes are TRBV6-2 or TRBV6-3 and TRBJ2-7; 9 nucleotides line up with TRBD1. This CDR3 is built from 14 residues. Per germline, CDR1 MNHEY and CDR2 SVGEGT. The J segment lost 5 bases and the V segment lost 5 bases, leaving 7 bases of the junction unmatched. CDR3 protein: CASSNPDRGDEQYF. CDR3 nucleotide sequence: TGTGCCAGCAGTAATCCGGACAGGGGCGACGAGCAGTACTTC.

This clonotype was seen only a few times. This chain links TRBV7-2 with TRBJ1-4; 7 bases are shared with TRBD1. The CDR3 is made up of 15 amino acids. Germline V gene sequence: CDR1 SGHTA, CDR2 FQGNSA. V gave up 5 bases and J gave up 8 bases; unmatched junction bases: 11. The CDR3 nucleotides are TGTGCCAGCAGCGCGGCCCTGACAGGGTACGAAAAACTGTTTTTT. It specifies CASSAALTGYEKLFF.